Listed here are 25 T cell receptor beta chains from one sample, sequenced in a study of beta chain features in type 1 diabetes. Expressed TCRB transcripts were sequenced because the isolated RNA had all been reverse transcribed beforehand. The assay was immunoSEQ multiplex PCR, and TCRdb's table has in-frame clones only and misses some. The profile shows approximately 340,000 clones, around 15% of them singletons. Sequencing input: naive CD4+ T cells from blood. The receptors stem from a woman under 30 in good health.

The chain has TRBV7-2 and TRBJ2-7, with 7 bases that match TRBD1. CDR3 length: 14 residues. J gave up 1 base and V 4 bases, and 4 bases lay outside the gene matches. Germline V gene lookup returns CDR1 SGHTA and CDR2 FQGNSA. Written as DNA, the CDR3 is TGTGCCAGCAGCTCTAGACAGGGATCCTACGAGCAGTACTTC. Amino acids: CASSSRQGSYEQYF.

The chain uses TRBV30 and TRBJ1-5, with 7 bases that match TRBD1. Germline lookup yields CDR1 GTSNPN and CDR2 SVGIG (reference sequence). J lost 4 bases, V lost 2 bases, and 2 bases had no gene match. The length of the CDR3 is 13 residues. For the CDR3, the DNA is TGTGCCTGGAGTAGGGGGCCGAATCAGCCCCAGCATTTT. Encoded protein: CAWSRGPNQPQHF.

In this sample, this clone turned up a few times. This chain links TRBV5-1 with TRBJ2-5; weak D call: TRBD2 (6 bases). Germline lookup yields CDR1 SGHRS and CDR2 YFSETQ. This CDR3 comprises 14 residues. Trimming removed 0 bases from V and 4 bases from J, with 10 bases in between. CDR3 protein: CASSLGGTRETQYF. The CDR3 DNA reads TGCGCCAGCAGCTTGGGCGGGACTCGAGAGACCCAGTACTTC.

This clone was seen more than once but under ten times. The genes are TRBV18 and TRBJ2-7; 12 bases align to TRBD2. J gave up 6 bases and V 6 bases, and 6 bases lay outside the gene matches. The CDR3 totals 14 residues. Germline V gene sequence: CDR1 KGHSH, CDR2 LQKENI. The CDR3 loop reads CASSRTSGTGEQYF. DNA for the CDR3: TGTGCCAGCTCGCGGACTAGCGGGACGGGCGAGCAGTACTTC.

This clone was counted between two and nine times. The chain combines TRBV9 with TRBJ1-1, with 8 positions matching TRBD1. This CDR3 contains 15 residues. Germline CDR1 is SGDLS and CDR2 is YYNGEE. J gave up 4 bases and V 3 bases, and 8 bases lay outside the gene matches. The CDR3 sequence is CASSGNRGRGTEAFF. DNA of the CDR3: TGTGCCAGCAGCGGTAACAGGGGGAGAGGCACTGAAGCTTTCTTT.

The chain joins TRBV9 to TRBJ2-5; 14 positions agree with TRBD2. The V gene end was trimmed by 4 bases and the J gene end by 3 bases; junction bases not matched to a gene: 8. The CDR3 totals 17 residues. Germline assignment: CDR1 SGDLS and CDR2 YYNGEE. CDR3 DNA: TGTGCCAGCAGCAACCCGGGGACTAGCGGGAGCAAAGAGACCCAGTACTTC. Protein sequence: CASSNPGTSGSKETQYF.

The V call is TRBV29-1, the J call TRBJ1-2, with D perhaps matching TRBD1 (5 bases). This CDR3 spans 14 amino acids. V was clipped by 4 bases and J by 4 bases, with 16 bases between them. The V gene's germline CDR1 is SQVTM and CDR2 ANQGSEA. CDR3 sequence (DNA): TGCAGCGTTGTGGGGCGTGGGCGGAGCTATGGCTACACCTTC. Amino acids: CSVVGRGRSYGYTF.

This chain joins TRBV28 and TRBJ1-1, with a possible D match to TRBD1 (6 bases). CDR1 and CDR2 from the germline V gene are MDHEN and SYDVKM. Trimming pared 5 bases from V and 4 bases from J, leaving 20 bases between. The CDR3 runs 16 residues. The CDR3 DNA sequence: TGTGCCAGCAGTGGGGGGGGCTGGGGCTTGGGCACTGAAGCTTTCTTT. This sequence encodes CASSGGGWGLGTEAFF.

This clone was recorded a few times. This sequence joins TRBV30 and TRBJ2-6; D ambiguous. Germline V lookup: CDR1 GTSNPN, CDR2 SVGIG (reference sequence). The CDR3 covers 17 residues. V lost 2 bases and J lost 0, with 14 bases in between. CDR3 amino acids: CAWSTTPLLSGANVLTF. CDR3 nucleotide sequence: TGTGCCTGGAGTACCACTCCATTACTCTCTGGGGCCAACGTCCTGACTTTC.

J is TRBJ1-1 and V is TRBV4-3; TRBD1 is a possible D gene (5 bases). CDR1 and CDR2 (germline): LGHNA, YSLEER. CDR3 length equals 16 residues. Trimming left V 2 bases short and J 4 bases short, with 17 bases between. CDR3 sequence reads: CASSQTAQGSGTEAFF. The CDR3 region has the DNA TGCGCCAGCAGCCAAACAGCGCAGGGCTCGGGCACTGAAGCTTTCTTT.

In this sample, this clone turned up a few times. V and J are TRBV4-1 and TRBJ2-1; 8 nucleotides agree with TRBD2. Germline loops: CDR1 MGHRA, CDR2 YSYEKL. J gave up 0 bases and V 4 bases, and 14 bases lay outside the gene matches. The CDR3 covers 19 residues. This CDR3 reads CASSPGRARSLSSYNEQFF. The DNA for the CDR3 is TGCGCCAGCAGCCCCGGGAGGGCCCGTTCGTTGAGCTCCTACAATGAGCAGTTCTTC.

This chain uses TRBV7-2 with TRBJ2-5, with D possibly being TRBD2 (6 bases). The germline V and J ends were trimmed by 5 bases and 8 bases, with 18 bases remaining between them. This CDR3 region has 14 residues. Germline loops: CDR1 SGHTA, CDR2 FQGNSA. CDR3 nucleotide sequence: TGTGCCAGCAGCCCCCGGGGGACCTATAGAACCCAGTACTTC. Its protein product is CASSPRGTYRTQYF.

The chain links TRBV18 to TRBJ2-5; 9 nucleotides match TRBD1. V shed 3 bases and J 5 bases; nucleotides not matched to a gene: 7. This CDR3 contains 15 residues. Per germline, CDR1 KGHSH and CDR2 LQKENI. CDR3 region: CASSPRTGEKETQYF. The CDR3 nucleotides are TGTGCCAGCTCACCTCGGACAGGGGAGAAGGAGACCCAGTACTTC.

There are a few counts of this clone. The gene calls are TRBV5-1 and TRBJ1-4, with a possible D match to TRBD1 (5 bases). Between the trimmed V and J ends, which lost 5 bases and 13 bases, there was a span of 15 bases. The CDR3 consists of 12 residues. Germline CDR1 SGHRS, CDR2 YFSETQ. As DNA, the CDR3 is TGCGCCAGCAGGAATGGGGCAACCGGACTGTTTTTT. Translated: CASRNGATGLFF.

The chain couples TRBV6-4 to TRBJ1-2, with TRBD1 matching 10 bases. CDR1 MRHNA and CDR2 SNTAGT come from the germline V gene. The ends lost 6 bases at V and 8 bases at J; junction bases unmatched: 9. This CDR3 has 14 residues. CDR3 region: CASSEGTGVWGYTF. The CDR3 DNA is TGTGCCAGCAGCGAAGGGACAGGGGTCTGGGGCTACACCTTC.

This clone showed up just a few times. The V call is TRBV29-1, the J call TRBJ1-2; a weak D match, TRBD1 (6 bases). CDR3 length: 12 amino acids. V lost 4 bases to trimming and J lost 8 bases, with 14 bases between them. Per the germline V gene, CDR1 is SQVTM and CDR2 is ANQGSEA. The CDR3 spells CSVGGHGYGYTF. The DNA for the CDR3 is TGCAGCGTTGGGGGGCATGGGTACGGCTACACCTTC.

A single count supports this clone. The V call is TRBV28, the J call TRBJ2-5; weak D call: TRBD1 (6 bases). Between the trimmed V and J ends, which lost 4 bases and 5 bases, there was a span of 17 bases. The V gene's germline CDR1 is MDHEN and CDR2 SYDVKM. The length of the CDR3 is 15 residues. The CDR3 is CASSSTSGDGETQYF. CDR3 coding DNA: TGTGCCAGCAGTTCCACTTCAGGGGACGGGGAGACCCAGTACTTC.

This chain links TRBV30 with TRBJ1-5, with D maybe TRBD1 (5 bases). Between the trimmed V and J ends, which lost 1 base and 4 bases, there was a span of 14 bases. Germline loops: CDR1 GTSNPN, CDR2 SVGIG (reference sequence). This CDR3 has 15 amino acids. The CDR3 sequence: CAWSAIDSLNQPQHF. CDR3 nucleotide sequence: TGTGCCTGGAGTGCCATAGACAGTCTTAATCAGCCCCAGCATTTT.

The chain carries TRBV5-6 and TRBJ2-2; D unclear. V lost 1 base and J 5 bases, leaving 6 bases between the germline ends. Germline V gene lookup returns CDR1 SGHDT and CDR2 YYEEEE. This CDR3 region has 13 residues. The CDR3 sequence: CASSLTETGELFF. The CDR3 nucleotides read TGTGCCAGCAGCTTGACAGAAACCGGGGAGCTGTTTTTT.

There are a few counts of this clone. The rearrangement joins TRBV4-3 to TRBJ2-6; 7 bases are shared with TRBD1. Germline values: CDR1 LGHNA, CDR2 YSLEER. The V gene end was trimmed by 0 bases and the J gene end by 2 bases; junction bases not matched to a gene: 4. The CDR3 has 17 residues. CDR3 protein: CASSQDATGTGANVLTF. CDR3 DNA sequence: TGCGCCAGCAGCCAAGACGCGACAGGGACTGGGGCCAACGTCCTGACTTTC.

V gene TRBV5-4 combines with J gene TRBJ1-4; TRBD1 matches 8 bases. The J segment lost 8 bases and the V segment lost 5 bases, leaving 8 bases of the junction unmatched. Germline assignment: CDR1 SGHNT and CDR2 YYREEE (reference sequence). This CDR3 spans 14 amino acids. As DNA, the CDR3 is TGTGCCAGCAGAAGACAGGGGATAGAGGAAAAACTGTTTTTT. Translated, it gives CASRRQGIEEKLFF.

J is TRBJ2-3 and V is TRBV7-3, with 8 bases matching TRBD2. Losses at the gene ends were 4 bases for V and 1 base for J; bases not matched to a gene: 7. The CDR3 extends over 16 amino acids. Germline V gives CDR1 SGHTA, CDR2 FQGTGA. This CDR3 reads CASSSRAGVRTDTQYF. The CDR3 nucleotides read TGTGCCAGCAGCTCTCGAGCGGGAGTCCGCACAGATACGCAGTATTTT.

This clone has only a few counts. Written as DNA, the CDR3 is TGTGCCAGCAGTTTGAGTAGGGCGGGAGGGCCATATGAGCAGTTCTTC. Amino acid sequence: CASSLSRAGGPYEQFF. V and J are TRBV28 and TRBJ2-1; 9 nucleotides match TRBD2. This CDR3 spans 16 amino acids. With V trimmed by 3 bases and J by 8 bases, 11 bases remained unmatched. The V gene's germline CDR1 is MDHEN and CDR2 SYDVKM.

In this sample, this clone turned up a few times. The chain carries TRBV5-1 and TRBJ2-5; weak D call: TRBD1 (6 bases). The germline V gene has CDR1 SGHRS and CDR2 YFSETQ. The CDR3 extends over 16 amino acids. Trimming removed 0 bases at V and 1 base at J, with 13 bases between. In DNA, the CDR3 is TGCGCCAGCAGCTTGGACGCTGGGACATCCCAAGAGACCCAGTACTTC. Translating it yields CASSLDAGTSQETQYF.

This clone was picked up a small number of times. CDR3 in DNA: TGTGCCAGCAGACTAGCGGGAGGGAGCTCCTACGAGCAGTACTTC. It specifies CASRLAGGSSYEQYF. The chain couples TRBV28 to TRBJ2-7; TRBD2 agrees at 13 bases. The ends lost 6 bases at V and 0 bases at J; junction bases unmatched: 2. The CDR3 sequence is 15 residues long. In germline, CDR1 is MDHEN, CDR2 SYDVKM.